This TCR beta chain came from a study of T cells in Graves' hyperthyroidism and ophthalmopathy. General study points: The model made its ophthalmopathy prediction, and onset followed a median 6.5 months later.

Authors of the study amplified TCR beta CDR3 regions from RNA transcripts. First-round RT-PCR of the TCR CDR3 relied on the HTBI primer set. Each CDR3 protein gets one entry after TCRdb re-called the multiplex PCR reads with MiXCR. Among 540,000 or so distinct CDR3 sequences listed, 40% to 55% were seen once. Diagnosis rested on symptoms, serum thyroxine and TRAb, thyroid ultrasound, and orbital computed tomography. A remark on this clonotype: What it binds is not known.

The CDR3 spans 15 residues. Trimming removed 5 bases at V and 4 bases at J, with 18 bases between. Source material: peripheral blood or thyroid tissue (not recorded which). The V call is TRBV12-3 or TRBV12-4, the J call TRBJ2-7; D unresolved. This clonotype was obtained from an adult woman with Graves' disease, either hyperthyroidism or ophthalmopathy (not recorded which). Here the CDR3 reads CASSPFTRGKYEQYF. As DNA, the CDR3 is TGTGCCAGCAGTCCCTTCACAAGAGGAAAATACGAGCAGTACTTC.